The 11 T cell receptor beta chains below come from one sample, sequenced in a study of blood T cell repertoires in COVID-19. The data were produced by immunoSEQ multiplex PCR, yet TCRdb's version contains in-frame clones alone and is incomplete. The repertoire holds approximately 210,000 clones, over 75% seen once, with around 4.8% in the top ten. The sequencing input was peripheral blood. These receptor sequences come from a woman in her 40s with acute or convalescent COVID-19.

Of note for this clone: One end of the junction fails to match germline, which may point to a read error. CDR3 DNA sequence: TGTGCCAGCACCTTGAGGCAGGGGGGCGGAAAACTGTTTTTT. Protein sequence: CASTLRQGGGKLFF. This sequence joins TRBV5-6 and TRBJ1-4; TRBD1 matches 7 bases. In germline, CDR1 is SGHDT, CDR2 YYEEEE. The CDR3 extends over 14 amino acids.

The chain has TRBV3-1 (or the pseudogene TRBV3-2) and TRBJ1-1; D uncertain. This CDR3 is 14 amino acids long. Germline V gives CDR1 LGHDT, CDR2 YNNKEL (reference sequence). The germline V and J ends were trimmed by 1 base and 0 bases, with 6 bases remaining between them. In nucleotides, the CDR3 is TGTGCCAGCAGCCAAGTGGCGGTGAACACTGAAGCTTTCTTT. Translation gives CASSQVAVNTEAFF.

V and J are TRBV7-9 and TRBJ2-1, with D perhaps matching TRBD1 (5 bases). The CDR3 loop spans 13 amino acids. Trimming took off 1 base at V and 5 bases at J, with 6 bases between the two ends. Germline values: CDR1 SEHNR, CDR2 FQNEAQ (reference sequence). The DNA for the CDR3 is TGTGCCAGCAGCTTAGGACAGAACAATGAGCAGTTCTTC. As protein: CASSLGQNNEQFF.

This clone was seen just once. This chain connects TRBV10-3 to TRBJ2-5; D gene ambiguous. Germline CDR1 reads ENHRY; CDR2 reads SYGVKD. Trimming removed 5 bases at V and 4 bases at J, with 8 bases between. The CDR3 has 12 amino acids. As DNA, the CDR3 is TGTGCCATCAGTCGGGTACGAGAGACCCAGTACTTC. It encodes CAISRVRETQYF.

The J gene is TRBJ1-2, the V gene TRBV14; TRBD1 might be the D (5 bases). The germline V and J ends were trimmed by 3 bases and 5 bases, with 10 bases remaining between them. The germline CDR1 and CDR2 sequences are SGHDN and FVKESK. The CDR3 is 13 amino acids. CDR3 DNA sequence: TGTGCCAGCAGCCAGGCAGGGTGGTATGGCTACACCTTC. Protein sequence: CASSQAGWYGYTF. Looking up the rest from reference TRBV14 and TRBJ1-2 gives the full variable domain: EAGVTQFPSHSVIEKGQTVTLRCDPISGHDNLYWYRRVMGKEIKFLLHFVKESKQDESGMPNNRFLAERTGGTYSTLKVQPAELEDSGVYFCASSQAGWYGYTFGSGTRLTVV.

V is TRBV3-1 (or the pseudogene TRBV3-2) and J is TRBJ2-3; D is ambiguous. V dropped 4 bases and J dropped 2 bases, with 7 bases sitting between them. The CDR3 consists of 13 residues. Germline V gene data show CDR1 as LGHDT and CDR2 as YNNKEL (reference sequence). CDR3 sequence: CASSPQITDTQYF. The CDR3 bases are TGTGCCAGCAGCCCCCAGATCACAGATACGCAGTATTTT.

The chain carries TRBV7-6 and TRBJ1-1; no clear D. The CDR3 is made up of 15 amino acids. With 0 bases removed from V and 1 base from J, the gap between germline ends came to 9 bases. Germline V gene data show CDR1 as SGHVS and CDR2 as FNYEAQ. The chain's CDR3 is CASSLAEGPNTEAFF. In nucleotides, the CDR3 is TGTGCCAGCAGCTTAGCGGAGGGCCCGAACACTGAAGCTTTCTTT.

J is TRBJ1-1 and V is TRBV6-5, with D possibly being TRBD1 (6 bases). V shed 2 bases and J shed 7 bases, with 8 bases lying between them. Germline CDR1 is MNHEY and CDR2 is SVGAGI. The CDR3 extends over 12 amino acids. Here the CDR3 reads CASSYPTGEAFF. CDR3 coding DNA: TGTGCCAGCAGTTACCCGACAGGTGAAGCTTTCTTT.

The V and J genes are TRBV2 and TRBJ2-5; D is possibly TRBD1 (6 bases). CDR1 SNHLY and CDR2 FYNNEI come from the germline V gene. Trimming removed 7 bases at V and 5 bases at J, with 26 bases between. This CDR3 has 17 residues. The CDR3 DNA follows: TGTGCCAGCAAGCTAGGTGGGGGCCTCCGATTTCCGGAGACCCAGTACTTC. It translates to CASKLGGGLRFPETQYF. The whole variable domain, remainder taken from reference TRBV2 and TRBJ2-5, is EPEVTQTPSHQVTQMGQEVILRCVPISNHLYFYWYRQILGQKVEFLVSFYNNEISEKSEIFDDQFSVERPDGSNFTLKIRSTKLEDSAMYFCASKLGGGLRFPETQYFGPGTRLLVL.

A single count supports this clone. This sequence joins TRBV10-1 and TRBJ2-3; 10 positions match TRBD1. Trimming took 6 bases from V and 1 from J; bases not matched to a gene: 10. CDR3 length: 17 residues. The germline V gene has CDR1 WNHNN and CDR2 SYGVQD (reference sequence). The DNA for the CDR3 is TGCGCCAGCAGCGCTCAGGACGGGACAGGGGGCACAGATACGCAGTATTTT. As protein: CASSAQDGTGGTDTQYF.

The chain combines TRBV5-8 with TRBJ1-2, with D tentatively TRBD1 (6 bases). Germline V lookup: CDR1 SGHTS, CDR2 YDEGEE. Trimming cost V 4 bases and J 5 bases, with 24 bases left between them. The CDR3 loop spans 17 amino acids. CDR3 sequence: CASSQKGGRQRLYGYTF. The CDR3 DNA is TGTGCCAGCAGCCAGAAGGGGGGGAGACAGAGACTATATGGCTACACCTTC.